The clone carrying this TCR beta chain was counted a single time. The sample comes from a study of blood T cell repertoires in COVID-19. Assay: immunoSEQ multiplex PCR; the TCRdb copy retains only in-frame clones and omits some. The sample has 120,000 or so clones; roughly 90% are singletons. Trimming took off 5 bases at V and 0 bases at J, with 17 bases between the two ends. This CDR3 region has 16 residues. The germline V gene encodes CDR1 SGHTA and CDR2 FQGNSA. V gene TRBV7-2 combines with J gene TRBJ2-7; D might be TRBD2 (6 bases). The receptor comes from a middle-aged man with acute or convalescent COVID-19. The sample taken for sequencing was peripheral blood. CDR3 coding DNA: TGTGCCAGCAGCCATATGACCAGGAGGGTCTCCTACGAGCAGTACTTC. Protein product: CASSHMTRRVSYEQYF.